This record concerns one T cell receptor beta chain sequence. Its antigen is not identified. The germline V gene has CDR1 GTSNPN and CDR2 SVGIG (reference sequence). This CDR3 is built from 13 residues. Trimming shortened V by 2 bases and J by 2 bases, and 7 bases separated the two germline ends. Some clones are missing from TCRdb's copy, which holds only in-frame ones; the method was immunoSEQ multiplex PCR. The sample records about 10,000 clones, 60% to 85% being singletons. The sample originates from a study of immune evolution from preneoplasia to lung adenocarcinoma. Findings of the study overall: Highest clonality occurred in KRAS-mutant, not EGFR-mutant or double wild-type, nodules.

The sample taken for sequencing was FFPE minimally invasive lung adenocarcinoma tissue. V is TRBV30 and J is TRBJ1-3, with D uncertain. This receptor was taken from a person aged 60-80 years with lung adenocarcinoma. The DNA for the CDR3 is TGTGCCTGGAGTCGCGAGGCTGGAAACACCATATATTTT. Amino acids: CAWSREAGNTIYF.